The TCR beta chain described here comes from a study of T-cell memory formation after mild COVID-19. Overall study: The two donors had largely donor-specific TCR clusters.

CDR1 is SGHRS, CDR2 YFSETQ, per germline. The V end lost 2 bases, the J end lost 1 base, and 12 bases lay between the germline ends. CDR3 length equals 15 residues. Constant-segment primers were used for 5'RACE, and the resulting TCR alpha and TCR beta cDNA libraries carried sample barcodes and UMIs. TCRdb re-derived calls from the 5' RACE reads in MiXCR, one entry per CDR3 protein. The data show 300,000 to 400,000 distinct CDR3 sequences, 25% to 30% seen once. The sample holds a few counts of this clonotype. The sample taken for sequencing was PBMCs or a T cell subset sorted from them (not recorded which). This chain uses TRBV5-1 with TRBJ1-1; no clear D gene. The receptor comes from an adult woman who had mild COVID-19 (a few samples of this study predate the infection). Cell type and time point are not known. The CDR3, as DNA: TGCGCCAGCAGCTTCGGGGTCGGATCGAACACTGAAGCTTTCTTT. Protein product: CASSFGVGSNTEAFF.